This TCR beta chain comes out of a study of regulatory T cells in long-lasting Graves disease. Regarding the study as a whole: Patients with persistent disease showed a bias toward TRBV28, TRBJ1-2 and TRBJ2-5. Thyroid tissue was not sampled; only peripheral blood was.

Time point noted: persistent/refractory GD, antithyroid drugs over 5 years with positive TRAb. TCR sequences were obtained from RNA taken from PBMCs. Assembly of TCR beta libraries relied on iRepertoire HTBI primers together with Arm-PCR of CDR3 regions. Per the study methods: The identification of approximately 62 TRBV and some 15 TRBJ segments was made across samples. A single record per CDR3 protein comes from TCRdb applying MiXCR to the multiplex PCR reads. It is TCRdb's table, rather than the study itself, that gives the V and J calls and clone size. Of some 420,000 distinct CDR3 sequences in the sample, about 20% are singletons; the top ten hold roughly 13%. This CDR3 has 13 amino acids. The germline CDR1 and CDR2 sequences are MNHNS and SASEGT. Germline trimming cut 8 bases from V and 5 bases from J; bases unmatched to any gene: 7. This clonotype has at least ten counts. What it binds is unknown.

This TCR was sampled from a female donor with Graves disease. Sequenced material: peripheral blood mononuclear cells (PBMCs), taken when the disease was refractory, from a patient treated with antithyroid drugs. The chain combines TRBV6-1 with TRBJ1-1; 8 positions agree with TRBD1. The CDR3, as DNA: TGTGCCAGCGCTGGACAGGGAGGGACTGAAGCTTTCTTT. Translation gives CASAGQGGTEAFF.